This T cell receptor (beta chain) is from a study of T cell repertoires in cytomegalovirus infection. Study in general: The authors used CMV epitopes that were HLA-C-restricted (recently identified) and HLA-B-restricted (well studied). Evidence of both CMV infection and a matching HLA type came from public TCR beta signatures. Study outcomes and limitations: The cumulative frequency of public TCR beta families distinguished individuals who carried CMV together with the relevant HLA.

This clonotype showed up just a few times. Its cognate antigen is unknown. Trimming took 4 bases from V and 2 from J; bases not matched to a gene: 10. The CDR3 spans 18 residues. Germline V gene sequence: CDR1 MNHNS, CDR2 SASEGT. One entry per CDR3 protein results from TCRdb running MiXCR on the reads. The sample lists some 940,000 distinct CDR3 sequences, more than 25% occurring once. This sample comprised cultured CD8+ T cells from PBMCs, obtained from culture after CMV antigen stimulation. This chain links TRBV6-1 with TRBJ2-5, with TRBD2 matching 13 bases. This TCR was recovered from a human donor in good health (CMV status not recorded). Some clones in this sample may be carry-over from other donors' samples. CDR3 DNA: TGTGCCAGCAGTGGTCGGGGGACTAGCGGGGATCTACAAGAGACCCAGTACTTC. It translates to CASSGRGTSGDLQETQYF.